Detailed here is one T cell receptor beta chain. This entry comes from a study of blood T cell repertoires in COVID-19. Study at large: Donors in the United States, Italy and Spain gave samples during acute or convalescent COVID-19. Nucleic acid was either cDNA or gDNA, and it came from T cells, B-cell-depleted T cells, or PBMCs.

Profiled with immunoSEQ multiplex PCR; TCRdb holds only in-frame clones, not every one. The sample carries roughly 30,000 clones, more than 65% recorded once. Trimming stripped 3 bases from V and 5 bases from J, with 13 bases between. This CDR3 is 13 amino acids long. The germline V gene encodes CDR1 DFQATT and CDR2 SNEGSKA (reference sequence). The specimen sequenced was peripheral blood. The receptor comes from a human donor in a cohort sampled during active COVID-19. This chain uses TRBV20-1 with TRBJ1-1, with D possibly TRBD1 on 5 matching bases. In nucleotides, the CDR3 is TGCAGTGCTAGTTGGGGCGGTGGGACTGAAGCTTTCTTT. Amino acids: CSASWGGGTEAFF.